This T cell receptor beta chain was profiled in a study of cytomegalovirus exposure and HLA in healthy donors. About the research overall: There were around 390 genotyped donors. Of these, 81% fell in the genetic ancestry cluster associated with self-reported Caucasian donors.

Study-wide points: The productive fraction for most TCR beta V segments was about 90% or about 30% in an earlier analysis. A reported reduction in N-insertions relative to the 666-donor mean was seen in an Asian-associated ancestry cluster in a later analysis. Generally TCR sequences proved uncommon, though certain public TCRs appeared in numerous donors.

About this clone itself: The antigen is undetermined.

Primers included in the PCR were 60 Vbeta and 13 Jbeta primers. Using immunoSEQ multiplex PCR, the repertoire was profiled, and TCRdb retains in-frame clones only, with some absent. Of approximately 73,000 clones listed, roughly 64% were seen once; the top ten hold 5.7%. Germline V lookup: CDR1 SGHNT, CDR2 YYREEE (reference sequence). The CDR3 is 15 residues long. V lost 2 bases, J lost 4 bases, and 15 bases lay in between. Sequencing was carried out using PBMCs. This chain links TRBV5-4 with TRBJ1-1, with a possible D match to TRBD1 (5 bases). This TCR was recovered from a man aged 30-40 years in good health and CMV-seropositive. CDR3 in DNA: TGTGCCAGCAGCTTCCAGCTAGACAGAGGCACTGAAGCTTTCTTT. This translates into CASSFQLDRGTEAFF.